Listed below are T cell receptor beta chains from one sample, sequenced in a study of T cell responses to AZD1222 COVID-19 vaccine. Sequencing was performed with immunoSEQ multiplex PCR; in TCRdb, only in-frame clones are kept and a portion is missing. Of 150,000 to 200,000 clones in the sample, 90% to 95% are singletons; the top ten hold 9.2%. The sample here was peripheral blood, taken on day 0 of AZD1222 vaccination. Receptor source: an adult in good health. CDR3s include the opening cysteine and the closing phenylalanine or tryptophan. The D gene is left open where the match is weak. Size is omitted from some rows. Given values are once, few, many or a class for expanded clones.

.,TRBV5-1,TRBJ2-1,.,TGCGCCAGCAGCTTCGGGGAGGGGGTATACAATGAGCAGTTCTTC,CASSFGEGVYNEQFF
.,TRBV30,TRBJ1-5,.,TGTGCCTGGAGTGCCGGGCCAGGGCCCCAGCATTTT,CAWSAGPGPQHF
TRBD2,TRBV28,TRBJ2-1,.,TGTGCCAGCAAACCGGGAGGGTCCAATGAGCAGTTCTTC,CASKPGGSNEQFF
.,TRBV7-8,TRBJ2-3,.,TGTGCCAGCAGCTCAGGGTTCGTCACAGATACGCAGTATTTT,CASSSGFVTDTQYF
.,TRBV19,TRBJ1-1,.,TGTGCCAGTCGAAGGGTGGGGGACACTGAAGCTTTCTTT,CASRRVGDTEAFF
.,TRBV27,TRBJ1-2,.,TGTGCCAGCAGTTTATCAGGGCTCTATGGCTACACCTTC,CASSLSGLYGYTF
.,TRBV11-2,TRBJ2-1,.,TGTGCCAGCAGCTGGGATGGGGGAGGTGAGCAGTTCTTC,CASSWDGGGEQFF
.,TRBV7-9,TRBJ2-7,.,TGTGCCAGCAGCTCCAGGGGCCCCTACGAGCAGTACTTC,CASSSRGPYEQYF
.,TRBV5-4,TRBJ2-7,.,TGTGCCAGCAGCTTGGGACGGTCGACCTACGAGCAGTACTTC,CASSLGRSTYEQYF
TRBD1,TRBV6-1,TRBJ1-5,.,TGTGCCAGCAGTGATAACAGGGGTGTCAGCAATCAGCCCCAGCATTTT,CASSDNRGVSNQPQHF
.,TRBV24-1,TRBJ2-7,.,TGTGCCACCAGTGATCCGACGGGCGGGGACTACGAGCAGTACTTC,CATSDPTGGDYEQYF
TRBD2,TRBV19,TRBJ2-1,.,TGTGCCAGTAGTGCAAACCTCGAGACTAGCCCAAGCTCCTACAATGAGCAGTTCTTC,CASSANLETSPSSYNEQFF
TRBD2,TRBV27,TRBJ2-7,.,TGTGCCAGCAGTCCGGGCGGGGCGGGAGGGACCTACGAGCAGTACTTC,CASSPGGAGGTYEQYF
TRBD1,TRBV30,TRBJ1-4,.,TGTGCCTGGAGCTCAATAATTCCGGGACAGCTTAATGAAAAACTGTTTTTT,CAWSSIIPGQLNEKLFF
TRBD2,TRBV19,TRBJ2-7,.,TGTGCCAGTAGTATCTTTCCCGGGACTAGCGACTACGAGCAGTACTTC,CASSIFPGTSDYEQYF
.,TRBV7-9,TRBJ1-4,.,TGTGCCAGCAGCCCGCGGGGTGGAACAACTAATGAAAAACTGTTTTTT,CASSPRGGTTNEKLFF
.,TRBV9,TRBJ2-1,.,TGTGCCAGCAGCGTTGCGGGGAGCCACAATGAGCAGTTCTTC,CASSVAGSHNEQFF
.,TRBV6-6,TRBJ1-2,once,TGTGCCAGCAGCGGCTCAAACTATGGCTACACCTTC,CASSGSNYGYTF
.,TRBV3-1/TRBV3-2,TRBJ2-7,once,TGTGCCAGCAGCCAGAGCCTAGGATCCAGGGAGCAGTACTTC,CASSQSLGSREQYF
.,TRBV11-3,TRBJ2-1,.,TGTGCCAGCAGCTTGCGAAGCGAGGTCCCCTACAATGAGCAGTTCTTC,CASSLRSEVPYNEQFF
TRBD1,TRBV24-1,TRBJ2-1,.,TGTGCCACCAGTGATCGACAGGGATCCTACAATGAGCAGTTCTTC,CATSDRQGSYNEQFF
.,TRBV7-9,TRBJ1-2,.,TGTGCCAGCAGCAGACAGACCCTACGCTATGGCTACACCTTC,CASSRQTLRYGYTF
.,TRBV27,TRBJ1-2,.,TGTGCCAGCAGTTTATCCACAGGGAGGGGCTACACCTTC,CASSLSTGRGYTF
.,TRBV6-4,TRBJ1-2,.,TGTGCCAGCACCGCGGGACGGCTAAACTATGGCTACACCTTC,CASTAGRLNYGYTF
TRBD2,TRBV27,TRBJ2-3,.,TGTGCCAGCAGTTTAGGACTAGTCACAGATACGCAGTATTTT,CASSLGLVTDTQYF
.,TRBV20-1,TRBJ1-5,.,TGCAGTGCTGGGGAGCAGCCCCAGCATTTT,CSAGEQPQHF
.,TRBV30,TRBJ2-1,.,TGTGCCTGGAGTGTCTCTACCCTGAGCTCCTACAATGAGCAGTTCTTC,CAWSVSTLSSYNEQFF
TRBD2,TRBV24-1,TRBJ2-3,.,TGTGCCACCAGTGGAGGACTAGCGGGGTTCACAGATACGCAGTATTTT,CATSGGLAGFTDTQYF
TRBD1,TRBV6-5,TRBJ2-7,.,TGTGCCAGCAGAGGACAGGGGTGGATCTACGAGCAGTACTTC,CASRGQGWIYEQYF
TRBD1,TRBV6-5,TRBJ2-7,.,TGTGCCAGCAGTTACGGACAGGGGGCGTACGAGCAGTACTTC,CASSYGQGAYEQYF
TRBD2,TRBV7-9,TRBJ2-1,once,TGTGCCAGCAGCTTAATTGGGACTAGCGGATACAATGAGCAGTTCTTC,CASSLIGTSGYNEQFF
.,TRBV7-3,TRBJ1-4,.,TGTGCCAGTAAGCTCTCCCGGGGAACTAATGAAAAACTGTTTTTT,CASKLSRGTNEKLFF
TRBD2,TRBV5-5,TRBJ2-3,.,TGTGCCAGCAGCTTCGGAGGACTAGCGGGAATTCTCGGCACAGATACGCAGTATTTT,CASSFGGLAGILGTDTQYF
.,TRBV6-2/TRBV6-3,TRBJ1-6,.,TGTGCCAGCAGCCCATTTGGACTTGGTTCACCCCTCCACTTT,CASSPFGLGSPLHF
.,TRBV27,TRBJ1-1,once,TGTGCCAGCAGTTCCCCCGGTAGACTGAACACTGAAGCTTTCTTT,CASSSPGRLNTEAFF
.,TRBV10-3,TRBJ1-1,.,TGTGCCATCAAGGAGTCACCCTCGCGACCTGAAGCTTTCTTT,CAIKESPSRPEAFF
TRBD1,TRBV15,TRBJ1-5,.,TGTGCCACCAGCAGAGACTTGCCGGGACAGGGCAGCAATCAGCCCCAGCATTTT,CATSRDLPGQGSNQPQHF
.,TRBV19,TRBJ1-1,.,TGTGCCAGTAGTATAGATCTAGGCACTGAAGCTTTCTTT,CASSIDLGTEAFF
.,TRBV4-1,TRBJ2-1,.,TGCGCCAGCAGCCATTTAACTGAGCAGTTCTTC,CASSHLTEQFF